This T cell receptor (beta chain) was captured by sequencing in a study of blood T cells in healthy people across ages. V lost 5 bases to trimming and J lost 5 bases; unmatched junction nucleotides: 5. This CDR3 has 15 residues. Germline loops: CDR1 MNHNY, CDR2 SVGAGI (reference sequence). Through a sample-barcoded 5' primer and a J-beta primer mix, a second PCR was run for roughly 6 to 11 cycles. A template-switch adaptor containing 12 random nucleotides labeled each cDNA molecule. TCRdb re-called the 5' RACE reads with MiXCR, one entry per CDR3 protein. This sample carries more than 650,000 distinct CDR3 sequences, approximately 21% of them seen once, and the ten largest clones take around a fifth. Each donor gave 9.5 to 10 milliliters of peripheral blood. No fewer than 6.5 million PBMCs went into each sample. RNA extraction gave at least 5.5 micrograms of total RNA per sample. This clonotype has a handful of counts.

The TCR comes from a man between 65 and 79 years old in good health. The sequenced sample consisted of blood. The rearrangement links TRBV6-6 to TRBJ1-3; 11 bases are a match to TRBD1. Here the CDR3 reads CASSGGTGGRNTIYF. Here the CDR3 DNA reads TGTGCCAGCAGTGGCGGGACAGGGGGAAGAAACACCATATATTTT.